This passage covers 30 T cell receptor beta chains from one sample sequenced in a study of blood T cell repertoires in COVID-19. Generated by immunoSEQ multiplex PCR, the TCRdb table keeps only in-frame clones and is missing some. The profile shows more than 150,000 clones, approximately 89% of them singletons. The sample was peripheral blood. The source of these receptors is a man aged 40-50 years with active or convalescent COVID-19.

This clone was counted a single time. This sequence joins TRBV10-2 and TRBJ2-1, with D possibly TRBD1 on 5 matching bases. Germline V lookup: CDR1 WSHSY, CDR2 SAAADI. This CDR3 has 16 residues. Trimming removed 0 bases at V and 4 bases at J, with 13 bases between. The CDR3 sequence is CASSESSQVLYNEQFF. CDR3 sequence (DNA): TGCGCCAGCAGTGAGTCGTCACAGGTCCTATACAATGAGCAGTTCTTC.

The rearrangement uses TRBV6-1 and TRBJ1-1; 8 bases line up with TRBD1. Germline V gene sequence: CDR1 MNHNS, CDR2 SASEGT. Unmatched junction bases numbered 3, after V lost 2 bases and J lost 4 bases. The CDR3 is 14 amino acids. In DNA, the CDR3 is TGTGCCAGCAGTGAACGACAGGGGTTCACTGAAGCTTTCTTT. This gives the protein CASSERQGFTEAFF.

The chain recombines TRBV4-3 with TRBJ2-7, with a weak D call TRBD1 (5 bases). With 1 base removed from V and 5 bases from J, the gap between germline ends came to 9 bases. The CDR3 loop spans 13 amino acids. Germline CDR1 is LGHNA and CDR2 is YSLEER. The CDR3 DNA reads as TGCGCCAGCAGCCAAGCAGGGATAGACGAGCAGTACTTC. This encodes CASSQAGIDEQYF.

This rearrangement joins TRBV6-5 to TRBJ1-5; 7 bases match TRBD1. The CDR3 sequence is 13 residues long. V gave up 6 bases and J gave up 5 bases; unmatched junction bases: 4. Germline V gene sequence: CDR1 MNHEY, CDR2 SVGAGI. CDR3 in amino acids: CASSRQGDQPQHF. For the CDR3, the DNA is TGTGCCAGCAGCCGCCAGGGGGATCAGCCCCAGCATTTT.

The chain joins TRBV5-4 to TRBJ2-3, with no clear D. CDR1 SGHNT and CDR2 YYREEE come from the germline V gene (reference sequence). Trimming pared 0 bases from V and 1 base from J, leaving 6 bases between. CDR3 length equals 14 residues. This CDR3 reads CASSLDRRTDTQYF. The CDR3 DNA reads as TGTGCCAGCAGCTTGGACAGACGCACAGATACGCAGTATTTT.

This chain uses TRBV5-6 with TRBJ1-6, with TRBD1 matching 9 bases. The CDR3 covers 14 residues. The V segment lost 3 bases and the J segment 10 bases; nucleotides outside the gene matches: 5. CDR1 is SGHDT and CDR2 is YYEEEE in the germline V gene. The CDR3 region is CASSWTGVSSPLHF. CDR3 DNA: TGTGCCAGCAGCTGGACAGGGGTAAGCTCACCCCTCCACTTT.

The chain recombines TRBV10-1 with TRBJ2-7; D unclear. Germline-derived CDR1 and CDR2 are WNHNN and SYGVQD (reference sequence). Trimming stripped 2 bases from V and 4 bases from J, with 9 bases between. The CDR3 contains 13 residues. Written as DNA, the CDR3 is TGCGCCAGCAGTGAGGAGCCCGGGTACGAGCAGTACTTC. This translates into CASSEEPGYEQYF.

This clone is a singleton in its sample. The J gene is TRBJ2-3, the V gene TRBV29-1, with TRBD2 matching 10 bases. The V and J ends lost 3 bases and 7 bases, in that order; junction bases with no gene match: 7. CDR1 is SQVTM, CDR2 ANQGSEA, per germline. This CDR3 contains 14 residues. Written as DNA, the CDR3 is TGCAGCGTTGATGAGCGGGGGGGCCCCAATACGCAGTATTTT. It specifies CSVDERGGPNTQYF.

The chain links TRBV7-8 to TRBJ2-1; 7 bases match TRBD2. The J segment lost 4 bases and the V segment lost 1 base, leaving 10 bases of the junction unmatched. This CDR3 contains 17 residues. Germline CDR1 is SGHVS and CDR2 is FQNEAQ. As DNA, the CDR3 is TGTGCCAGCAGCTTAGGCCCTCTGAGGCGGGGGTACAATGAGCAGTTCTTC. This encodes CASSLGPLRRGYNEQFF.

The chain combines TRBV27 with TRBJ1-2; D not resolved. CDR3 length: 15 amino acids. Germline lookup yields CDR1 MNHEY and CDR2 SMNVEV (reference sequence). V was pared by 0 bases and J by 3 bases, with 11 bases between. CDR3 in amino acids: CASSLSLAGYYGYTF. CDR3 bases: TGTGCCAGCAGTTTATCCCTCGCAGGCTACTATGGCTACACCTTC.

The rearrangement joins TRBV18 to TRBJ2-2, with D perhaps TRBD1 (6 bases). Germline-derived CDR1 and CDR2 are KGHSH and LQKENI. This CDR3 has 18 amino acids. V dropped 3 bases and J dropped 0 bases, with 17 bases sitting between them. The CDR3 loop is CASSPRNFQGPNTGELFF. The DNA of the CDR3 is TGTGCCAGCTCACCCCGAAATTTTCAGGGGCCGAACACCGGGGAGCTGTTTTTT.

V and J are TRBV9 and TRBJ1-1; the match to TRBD1 covers 7 bases. The germline CDR1 and CDR2 sequences are SGDLS and YYNGEE. The CDR3 consists of 15 residues. The V and J ends lost 2 bases and 5 bases, in that order; junction bases with no gene match: 9. The CDR3 spells CASSVGAGGWTEAFF. The DNA of the CDR3 is TGTGCCAGCAGCGTTGGGGCAGGGGGATGGACTGAAGCTTTCTTT.

The rearrangement uses TRBV5-1 and TRBJ2-5; 11 bases are shared with TRBD2. CDR3 length: 15 amino acids. Looked up from germline, CDR1 is SGHRS and CDR2 is YFSETQ. Losses at the gene ends were 4 bases for V and 2 bases for J; bases not matched to a gene: 4. Here the CDR3 reads CASSQTSGEQETQYF. The CDR3 nucleotides read TGCGCCAGCAGCCAGACTAGCGGGGAGCAAGAGACCCAGTACTTC.

The chain is built from TRBV6-2 or TRBV6-3 and TRBJ2-1; 10 bases align to TRBD1. Per the germline V gene, CDR1 is MNHEY and CDR2 is SVGEGT. Trimming cost V 4 bases and J 2 bases; bases outside gene matches: 2. The CDR3 runs 15 residues. The CDR3 is CASSSGTGAYNEQFF. DNA for the CDR3: TGTGCCAGCAGTTCCGGGACAGGGGCCTACAATGAGCAGTTCTTC.

V and J are TRBV5-5 and TRBJ1-2; possibly TRBD1 for D (6 bases). This CDR3 region has 14 residues. V dropped 4 bases and J dropped 4 bases, with 14 bases sitting between them. The germline V gene has CDR1 SGHKS and CDR2 YYEKEE (reference sequence). CDR3 DNA sequence: TGTGCCAGCAGCAGTCCGGACAGCCTCTATGGCTACACCTTC. Translating gives CASSSPDSLYGYTF.

The CDR3 DNA sequence: TGTGCCAGCACCTATTTTTGGGACAGAAAGGACGAAAACTATGGCTACACCTTC. It is translated as CASTYFWDRKDENYGYTF. The chain has TRBV11-3 and TRBJ1-2; 7 nucleotides line up with TRBD1. V shed 7 bases, J shed 2 bases, and the junction held 19 bases outside the gene matches. The CDR3 has 18 amino acids. Germline CDR1 and CDR2: SGHNT and YENEEA.

The chain is built from TRBV10-1 and TRBJ2-5, with D perhaps matching TRBD2 (7 bases). Germline CDR1 reads WNHNN; CDR2 reads SYGVQD (reference sequence). The CDR3 spans 14 residues. Trimming left V 7 bases short and J 5 bases short, with 17 bases between. The CDR3 protein is CASTLAGAGETQYF. The CDR3 DNA sequence: TGCGCCAGCACGTTGGCGGGGGCGGGGGAGACCCAGTACTTC.

V and J are TRBV9 and TRBJ2-3; TRBD1 agrees at 8 bases. CDR1 and CDR2 from the germline V gene are SGDLS and YYNGEE. With 2 bases clipped from V and 4 bases from J, the junction kept 6 bases outside the gene matches. This CDR3 contains 15 residues. For the CDR3, the DNA is TGTGCCAGCAGCGTCACAGGGGGATTTGCAGATACGCAGTATTTT. Protein: CASSVTGGFADTQYF.

The gene calls are TRBV28 and TRBJ1-5; D is undetermined. V dropped 7 bases and J dropped 3 bases, with 13 bases sitting between them. This CDR3 comprises 14 residues. Germline CDR1 and CDR2: MDHEN and SYDVKM. CDR3 amino acids: CASTQGQANQPQHF. CDR3 DNA: TGTGCCAGCACCCAAGGCCAGGCCAATCAGCCCCAGCATTTT.

J is TRBJ1-5 and V is TRBV5-1; perhaps TRBD1 as D (5 bases). Germline assignment: CDR1 SGHRS and CDR2 YFSETQ. This CDR3 has 14 residues. The V end was cut by 1 base, the J end by 6 bases, with 11 bases between. In DNA, the CDR3 is TGCGCCAGCAGCTTGTCGGGGGAGGGTCAGCCCCAGCATTTT. Translating it yields CASSLSGEGQPQHF.

The genes are TRBV5-1 and TRBJ2-5; a weak D match, TRBD2 (6 bases). Trimming removed 0 bases at V and 4 bases at J, with 13 bases between. The CDR3 extends over 15 amino acids. Looked up from germline, CDR1 is SGHRS and CDR2 is YFSETQ. The CDR3 nucleotides read TGCGCCAGCAGCTTGGGCGGGGCAGCAGGAGAGACCCAGTACTTC. It specifies CASSLGGAAGETQYF.

The chain combines TRBV5-1 with TRBJ2-2; TRBD2 is a possible D gene (5 bases). V was clipped by 2 bases and J by 6 bases, with 14 bases between them. CDR3 length: 15 amino acids. Germline V gene sequence: CDR1 SGHRS, CDR2 YFSETQ. The CDR3 bases are TGCGCCAGCAGCTTATCTAGCACGGTGGCCGGGGAGCTGTTTTTT. It codes for CASSLSSTVAGELFF.

This clone has only one observation. The chain is built from TRBV4-3 and TRBJ1-2, with TRBD1 matching 8 bases. Germline trimming cut 0 bases from V and 8 bases from J; bases unmatched to any gene: 5. The germline V gene encodes CDR1 LGHNA and CDR2 YSLEER. This CDR3 is built from 14 residues. The CDR3 reads CASSQELQGEGYTF. CDR3 nucleotides: TGCGCCAGCAGCCAAGAGTTACAGGGGGAGGGCTACACCTTC.

V is TRBV15 and J is TRBJ1-4; a possible D gene is TRBD1 (6 bases). Trimming removed 0 bases from V and 8 bases from J, with 16 bases in between. Germline CDR1 reads LNHNV; CDR2 reads YYDKDF (reference sequence). CDR3 length equals 16 residues. The CDR3 DNA follows: TGTGCCACCAGCAGAGATCTCCAAACGAGGGGGGAAAAACTGTTTTTT. Translating it yields CATSRDLQTRGEKLFF.

The chain links TRBV5-1 to TRBJ1-4; no definite D call. The germline V gene encodes CDR1 SGHRS and CDR2 YFSETQ. The CDR3 extends over 13 amino acids. V lost 0 bases to trimming and J lost 7 bases, with 7 bases between them. CDR3 residues: CASSLVGSEKLFF. CDR3 bases: TGCGCCAGCAGCTTGGTAGGGAGTGAAAAACTGTTTTTT. The variable domain in full, with the rest retrieved from reference TRBV5-1 and TRBJ1-4, is KAGVTQTPRYLIKTRGQQVTLSCSPISGHRSVSWYQQTPGQGLQFLFEYFSETQRNKGNFPGRFSGRQFSNSRSEMNVSTLELGDSALYLCASSLVGSEKLFFGSGTQLSVL.

The V gene is TRBV7-2, the J gene TRBJ2-2; unclear D gene. V lost 5 bases and J 4 bases, leaving 11 bases between the germline ends. CDR1 SGHTA and CDR2 FQGNSA come from the germline V gene. The CDR3 is 14 amino acids. The CDR3 sequence: CASSPHGGTGELFF. CDR3 bases: TGTGCCAGCAGCCCACATGGCGGCACCGGGGAGCTGTTTTTT.

The chain has TRBV7-2 and TRBJ1-3; TRBD1 aligns across 10 bases. V lost 4 bases and J lost 5; bases outside the gene matches: 8. This CDR3 has 16 amino acids. Germline V gives CDR1 SGHTA, CDR2 FQGNSA. DNA for the CDR3: TGTGCCAGCAGCTCCCCCGGGACAGGGGCCAGAAACACCATATATTTT. Its translation: CASSSPGTGARNTIYF.

This chain uses TRBV4-1 with TRBJ1-2; the match to TRBD1 covers 7 bases. The germline gives CDR1 MGHRA, CDR2 YSYEKL. The V segment lost 3 bases and the J segment 5 bases; nucleotides outside the gene matches: 6. The CDR3 covers 14 residues. For the CDR3, the DNA is TGCGCCAGCAGCCATGCCGGGGACAGTTATGGCTACACCTTC. Its translation: CASSHAGDSYGYTF.

The rearrangement joins TRBV5-4 to TRBJ2-1; TRBD2 aligns across 12 bases. This CDR3 region has 16 residues. From germline, CDR1 is SGHNT and CDR2 YYREEE (reference sequence). Unmatched junction bases numbered 13, after V lost 10 bases and J lost 5 bases. The CDR3 DNA sequence: TGTGCCGGAGGGGCAGCTTGGACTAGCGGGGACAATGAGCAGTTCTTC. This translates into CAGGAAWTSGDNEQFF.

The chain combines TRBV27 with TRBJ2-1; TRBD2 is a possible D gene (6 bases). V was pared by 6 bases and J by 5 bases, with 14 bases between. The germline gives CDR1 MNHEY, CDR2 SMNVEV (reference sequence). The CDR3 totals 14 residues. The CDR3 sequence: CASSGRTINNEQFF. The DNA for the CDR3 is TGTGCCAGCAGCGGACGGACTATAAACAATGAGCAGTTCTTC.